This T cell receptor (beta chain) was profiled in a study of post-analysis software for immune sequencing data. Whole-study context: The disease courses spanned relapsing-remitting, secondary progressive and progressive-relapsing forms of multiple sclerosis.

Study findings and constraints: Significantly decreased normalized Chao1 diversity was recorded for multiple sclerosis patients relative to controls. When patients were compared with controls, a handful of TRBV segments were more frequent, TRBV5-6, TRBV5-1 and TRBV20-1 among them.

Prepared TCR beta cDNA libraries contained unique molecular identifiers. The source material, about 0.9 to 11 million T cells, gave rise to roughly 0.5 million cDNA molecules. TCRdb reprocessed the PCR reads via MiXCR and lists one record per CDR3 protein. The repertoire holds roughly 150,000 distinct CDR3 sequences, with roughly 40% as singletons. This clonotype has just a few counts. Its antigen is currently unknown. V gave up 0 bases and J gave up 7 bases; unmatched junction bases: 7. From germline, CDR1 is SGHRS and CDR2 YFSETQ. CDR3 length equals 15 residues. This TCR derives from a girl aged 5-17 years with multiple sclerosis. This rearrangement joins TRBV5-1 to TRBJ2-3, with 8 bases aligning to TRBD1. The sequencing used blood, collected after autologous hematopoietic stem cell transplantation. The CDR3 nucleotides read TGCGCCAGCAGCTTGGAAGGGCAGGGGGCGAATACGCAGTATTTT. Amino acids: CASSLEGQGANTQYF.